This T cell receptor beta chain emerged from a study of cytomegalovirus exposure and HLA in healthy donors. While unrecorded immune exposures were likely, the donors were nominally healthy when sampled. In the PCR, 60 Vbeta and 13 Jbeta primers were used. Using immunoSEQ multiplex PCR, the repertoire was profiled, and TCRdb retains in-frame clones only, with some absent. The sample gives 180,000 or so clones, less than 85% of which show up once; approximately 1.6% is in the top ten. This CDR3 contains 15 residues. CDR1 and CDR2 from the germline V gene are MGHDK and SYGVNS. V lost 3 bases and J lost 0; bases outside the gene matches: 5.

The sample comprised PBMCs. The V call is TRBV25-1, the J call TRBJ2-7, with 7 positions matching TRBD1. The TCR originated in a male donor in good health and CMV-seronegative. CDR3 sequence reads: CASSEPGTASYEQYF. The CDR3 DNA sequence: TGTGCCAGCAGTGAGCCCGGGACAGCCTCCTACGAGCAGTACTTC.